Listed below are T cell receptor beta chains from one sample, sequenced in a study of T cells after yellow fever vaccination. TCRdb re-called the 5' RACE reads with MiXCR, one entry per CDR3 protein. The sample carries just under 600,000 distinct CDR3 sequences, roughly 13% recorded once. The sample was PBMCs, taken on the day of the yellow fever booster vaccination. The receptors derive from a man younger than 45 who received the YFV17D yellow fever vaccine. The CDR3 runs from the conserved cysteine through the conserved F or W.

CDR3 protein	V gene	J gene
CASSPSRDRGVHEQYF	TRBV5-8	TRBJ2-7
CASSGEYGSYNEQFF	TRBV9	TRBJ2-1
CASSRLGLDTQYF	TRBV11-2	TRBJ2-3
CSASDIEAFF	TRBV29-1	TRBJ1-1
CASSVGAGLSYEQYF	TRBV9	TRBJ2-7
CSARVGGTGGGYTF	TRBV20-1	TRBJ1-2
CCARDHTAYLDTQYF	TRBV20-1	TRBJ2-3
CASKGGDYSYNEQFF	TRBV27	TRBJ2-1
CASSQTLAGGQDIQYF	TRBV16	TRBJ2-4
CATSRDTRGGILF	TRBV15	TRBJ2-4
CASSQEGPTEAFF	TRBV4-3	TRBJ1-1
CASSIPSGSTDTQYF	TRBV7-9	TRBJ2-3
CSAATGTGARGELFF	TRBV20-1	TRBJ2-2
CASSTGTGRSYEQYF	TRBV19	TRBJ2-7
CASSPGQGSGNTIYF	TRBV19	TRBJ1-3
CASSRAEDNEQFF	TRBV12-3/TRBV12-4	TRBJ2-1
CASSIQGNGYEQYF	TRBV3-1	TRBJ2-7
CASRTGASNQPQHF	TRBV18	TRBJ1-5
CAISFIGFDNEQFF	TRBV10-3	TRBJ2-1
CASRESDTQYF	TRBV12-3/TRBV12-4	TRBJ2-3
CSAKVNRDPQYF	TRBV29-1	TRBJ2-7
CASIDRVGVSDGYTF	TRBV5-5	TRBJ1-2
CASSGGTYNEQFF	TRBV25-1	TRBJ2-1
CASSPQGGGQAHEQYF	TRBV18	TRBJ2-7
CASSGQAVSGNTIYF	TRBV19	TRBJ1-3
CASSRGDRGYYNEQFF	TRBV7-9	TRBJ2-1
CASGPPFEQYF	TRBV28	TRBJ2-7
CASEGESVERQFF	TRBV7-8	TRBJ2-1
CSARGHTALLEQFF	TRBV20-1	TRBJ2-1
CSVGKLDRDKQYF	TRBV29-1	TRBJ2-7
CASSRTGGSMVGYTF	TRBV6-1	TRBJ1-2
CASSLWPGADTQYF	TRBV5-6	TRBJ2-3
CASTKPGRGAEQFF	TRBV7-2	TRBJ2-1
CASSYGRLDTQYF	TRBV6-5	TRBJ2-3
CASSLEVLAGVNEQFF	TRBV7-2	TRBJ2-1
CASSRSPLSGNTIYF	TRBV7-2	TRBJ1-3
CASSLAPGPVSGELFF	TRBV7-9	TRBJ2-2
CSSLGAYEQYF	TRBV20-1	TRBJ2-7
CSARNTGRALSSYEQYF	TRBV20-1	TRBJ2-7
CASSLESLAYNEQFF	TRBV5-6	TRBJ2-1
CAWRRFQADEQFF	TRBV30	TRBJ2-1
CASSWASGTTDTQYF	TRBV7-3	TRBJ2-3
CSARDNHGPYEQYF	TRBV20-1	TRBJ2-7
CASRLQGGEQYF	TRBV5-5	TRBJ2-7
CASSTRDSRDREQYF	TRBV7-2	TRBJ2-7
CAISETARKDEQFF	TRBV10-3	TRBJ2-1
CASTSGRIRNEQFF	TRBV28	TRBJ2-1
CASSITRVRETQYF	TRBV28	TRBJ2-5
CASSLGTGTSGIKYF	TRBV7-9	TRBJ2-4
CASSPLGPGQYEQYF	TRBV5-1	TRBJ2-7
CASSFTERGGLFF	TRBV5-6	TRBJ2-1
CASSQDRVVLGEQYF	TRBV4-3	TRBJ2-7
CSVGDLLAGAGEQYF	TRBV29-1	TRBJ2-7
CASSLGPRNYEQYF	TRBV12-3/TRBV12-4	TRBJ2-7
CASSQEEGANTGELFF	TRBV4-3	TRBJ2-2